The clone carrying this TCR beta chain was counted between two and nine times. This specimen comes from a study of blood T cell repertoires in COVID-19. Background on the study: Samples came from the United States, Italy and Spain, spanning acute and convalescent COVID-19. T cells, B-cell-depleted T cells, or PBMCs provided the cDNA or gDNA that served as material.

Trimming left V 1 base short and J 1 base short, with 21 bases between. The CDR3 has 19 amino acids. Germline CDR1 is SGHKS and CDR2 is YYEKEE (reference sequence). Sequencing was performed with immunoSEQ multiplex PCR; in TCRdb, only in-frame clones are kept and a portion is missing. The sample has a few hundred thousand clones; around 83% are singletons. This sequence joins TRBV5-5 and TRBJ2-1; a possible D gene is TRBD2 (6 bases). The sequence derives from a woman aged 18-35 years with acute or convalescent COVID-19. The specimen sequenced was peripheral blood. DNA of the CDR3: TGTGCCAGCAGCTTGACGGCAGGGCAGTGGGAGGTGTCCTACAATGAGCAGTTCTTC. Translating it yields CASSLTAGQWEVSYNEQFF.